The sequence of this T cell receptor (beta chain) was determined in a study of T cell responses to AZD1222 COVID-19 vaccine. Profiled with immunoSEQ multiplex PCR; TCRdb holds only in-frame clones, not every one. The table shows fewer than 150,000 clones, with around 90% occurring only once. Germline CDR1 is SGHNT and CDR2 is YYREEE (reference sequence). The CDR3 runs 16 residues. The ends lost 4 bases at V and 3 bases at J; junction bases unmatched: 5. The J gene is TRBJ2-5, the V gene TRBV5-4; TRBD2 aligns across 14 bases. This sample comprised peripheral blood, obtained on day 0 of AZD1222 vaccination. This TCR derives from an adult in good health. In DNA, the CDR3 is TGTGCCAGCAGCCGGGGACTAGCGGGAGTGGAAGAGACCCAGTACTTC. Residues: CASSRGLAGVEETQYF.